A single sample is the source of the 25 T cell receptor beta chains below, sequenced in a study of blood T cell repertoires in COVID-19. The method was immunoSEQ multiplex PCR; TCRdb's version includes in-frame clones alone and lacks a portion of them. The table records a few hundred thousand clones, roughly nine tenths of them present only once. Sequenced: peripheral blood. The receptors stem from a man aged 60 to 69 with acute or convalescent COVID-19.

The chain employs TRBV18 and TRBJ1-6; 7 bases are a match to TRBD1. The germline CDR1 and CDR2 sequences are KGHSH and LQKENI. This CDR3 region has 15 residues. Trimming removed 4 bases from V and 7 bases from J; junction bases left unmatched: 7. The CDR3 reads CASSRTGQENSPLHF. CDR3 coding DNA: TGTGCCAGCTCACGTACTGGACAGGAGAATTCACCCCTCCACTTT.

The V and J genes are TRBV4-1 and TRBJ2-3; TRBD1 agrees at 8 bases. CDR1 and CDR2 from the germline V gene are MGHRA and YSYEKL. V lost 0 bases to trimming and J lost 3 bases; unmatched junction nucleotides: 5. CDR3 length equals 16 residues. The CDR3 sequence is CASSQERGQGTDTQYF. The CDR3 DNA follows: TGCGCCAGCAGCCAAGAACGCGGACAGGGAACAGATACGCAGTATTTT.

The genes are TRBV12-5 and TRBJ2-7, with 10 bases lining up with TRBD2. With V trimmed by 3 bases and J by 0 bases, 5 bases remained unmatched. CDR1 is LGHNT and CDR2 is FRNRAP in the germline V gene. CDR3 length: 16 amino acids. This CDR3 is CASGLVAGGSSYEQYF. The CDR3 nucleotides are TGTGCTAGTGGTTTAGTAGCGGGAGGAAGCTCCTACGAGCAGTACTTC. Full variable domain (remainder filled in from reference TRBV12-5 and TRBJ2-7): DARVTQTPRHKVTEMGQEVTMRCQPILGHNTVFWYRQTMMQGLELLAYFRNRAPLDDSGMPKDRFSAEMPDATLATLKIQPSEPRDSAVYFCASGLVAGGSSYEQYFGPGTRLTVT.

The sample holds one count of this clone. This chain links TRBV6-2 or TRBV6-3 with TRBJ2-3, with TRBD2 identical over 11 bases. Germline CDR1 MNHEY, CDR2 SVGEGT. The V segment lost 6 bases and the J segment 5 bases; nucleotides outside the gene matches: 4. The CDR3 consists of 14 residues. The CDR3 protein is CASSWLAGGDTQYF. Here the CDR3 DNA reads TGTGCCAGCAGCTGGCTAGCGGGAGGAGATACGCAGTATTTT.

CDR3 bases: TGTGCCAGCAGCCGAAGGACAGGGAGCAATCAGCCCCAGCATTTT. Amino acid sequence: CASSRRTGSNQPQHF. The rearrangement links TRBV28 to TRBJ1-5, with 8 bases aligning to TRBD1. The CDR3 consists of 15 residues. The V gene's germline CDR1 is MDHEN and CDR2 SYDVKM. Losses at the gene ends were 6 bases for V and 1 base for J; bases not matched to a gene: 5.

V and J are TRBV30 and TRBJ1-1; 12 bases line up with TRBD1. After removal of 3 bases from V and 4 bases from J, the junction contained 3 bases not matched to a gene. The CDR3 length is 14 residues. Germline CDR1 GTSNPN, CDR2 SVGIG (reference sequence). The CDR3 DNA reads TGTGCCTGGAGGAGGGACAGGGGGCTCACTGAAGCTTTCTTT. Protein sequence: CAWRRDRGLTEAFF.

V gene TRBV4-3 combines with J gene TRBJ1-2; D is unresolved. V lost 5 bases and J lost 3, with 13 bases in between. Germline loops: CDR1 LGHNA, CDR2 YSLEER. CDR3 size: 14 residues. CDR3 region: CASSEIHGDYGYTF. CDR3 DNA sequence: TGCGCCAGCAGCGAAATTCACGGGGACTATGGCTACACCTTC.

This clone was seen a handful of times. The chain carries TRBV6-5 and TRBJ2-2; D gene ambiguous. V was shortened by 6 bases and J by 1 base, with 12 bases between the two germline ends. CDR3 length equals 15 residues. Per germline, CDR1 MNHEY and CDR2 SVGAGI. The CDR3 region has the DNA TGTGCCAGCAGCCGCCGAGGCGTGAACACCGGGGAGCTGTTTTTT. Translation gives CASSRRGVNTGELFF.

The chain is built from TRBV11-3 and TRBJ1-3; perhaps TRBD1 as D (6 bases). The V gene's germline CDR1 is SGHNT and CDR2 YENEEA. Trimming left V 5 bases short and J 1 base short, with 9 bases between. This CDR3 contains 14 residues. CDR3: CASSKDRSGNTIYF. CDR3 DNA sequence: TGTGCCAGCAGCAAGGACAGATCTGGAAACACCATATATTTT. Drawing the rest from reference TRBV11-3 and TRBJ1-3, the complete variable domain is EAGVVQSPRYKIIEKKQPVAFWCNPISGHNTLYWYLQNLGQGPELLIRYENEEAVDDSQLPKDRFSAERLKGVDSTLKIQPAELGDSAVYLCASSKDRSGNTIYFGEGSWLTVV.

The chain recombines TRBV4-2 with TRBJ2-1; TRBD2 matches 7 bases. CDR1 is LGHNA, CDR2 YNFKEQ, per germline. Losses at the gene ends were 1 base for V and 1 base for J; bases not matched to a gene: 4. This CDR3 region has 16 residues. CDR3 sequence (DNA): TGTGCCAGCAGCCAAGGTGCGGGAGTTTCCTACAATGAGCAGTTCTTC. It encodes CASSQGAGVSYNEQFF.

The chain links TRBV20-1 to TRBJ1-5, with 8 bases aligning to TRBD1. The CDR3 is 13 residues long. Germline loops: CDR1 DFQATT, CDR2 SNEGSKA (reference sequence). V trimming: 3 bases; J trimming: 4 bases; junction bases outside the gene matches: 2. The CDR3 nucleotides read TGCAGTGCTAGTCACAGGGGGAATCAGCCCCAGCATTTT. Translating it yields CSASHRGNQPQHF.

The chain combines TRBV9 with TRBJ2-7, with TRBD2 as a possible D gene (6 bases). CDR1 and CDR2 (germline): SGDLS, YYNGEE. With 4 bases removed from V and 2 bases from J, the gap between germline ends came to 13 bases. There are 14 residues in the CDR3. CDR3 DNA: TGTGCCAGCAGCCGGGGCGGGGAGGCCTACGAGCAGTACTTC. It translates to CASSRGGEAYEQYF.

The rearrangement joins TRBV20-1 to TRBJ2-1, with D hard to call. The CDR3 has 12 residues. Trimming pared 3 bases from V and 8 bases from J, leaving 11 bases between. Looked up from germline, CDR1 is DFQATT and CDR2 is SNEGSKA (reference sequence). The CDR3 sequence: CSASPRRDEQFF. The DNA of the CDR3 is TGCAGTGCTAGTCCTAGGCGCGATGAGCAGTTCTTC.

CDR3 amino acids: CASSQESSRVEGYTF. Written as DNA, the CDR3 is TGCGCCAGCAGCCAAGAGAGCAGCCGAGTGGAGGGCTACACCTTC. The rearrangement joins TRBV4-3 to TRBJ1-2; D gene ambiguous. V was cut by 0 bases and J by 8 bases, with 16 bases left in between. Germline V lookup: CDR1 LGHNA, CDR2 YSLEER. This CDR3 has 15 amino acids.

This chain connects TRBV23-1 to TRBJ2-7; 12 bases line up with TRBD2. TRBV23-1 carries the ORF label, with uncertain function. V dropped 3 bases and J dropped 0; count of bases not matched to a gene: 9. The CDR3 has 18 residues. The CDR3 DNA sequence: TGCGCCAGCAGTCACAGGGGGCTAGCGGGAGGGCCCTCCTACGAGCAGTACTTC. Its translation is CASSHRGLAGGPSYEQYF.

The chain carries TRBV4-3 and TRBJ2-5; tentatively, D is TRBD2 (5 bases). The ends were cut back, 4 bases at V and 5 bases at J, with 17 bases in the middle. The length of the CDR3 is 15 residues. CDR1 LGHNA and CDR2 YSLEER come from the germline V gene. For the CDR3, the DNA is TGCGCCAGCAGCCGCCGGGCCCCTGGGGAGGAGACCCAGTACTTC. Translated: CASSRRAPGEETQYF.

This chain connects TRBV28 to TRBJ1-2; 7 bases fit TRBD1. Germline CDR1 is MDHEN and CDR2 is SYDVKM. The CDR3 is made up of 14 amino acids. Germline trimming cut 5 bases from V and 4 bases from J; bases unmatched to any gene: 7. The CDR3 DNA reads TGTGCCAGCAGTCTGGAAGCAGGGGGCTATGGCTACACCTTC. Translating it yields CASSLEAGGYGYTF.

This clone was seen a few times. This sequence joins TRBV19 and TRBJ1-2; no firm D call. The V end lost 3 bases, the J end lost 6 bases, and 5 bases lay between the germline ends. CDR3 length: 11 residues. Germline lookup yields CDR1 LNHDA and CDR2 SQIVND (reference sequence). Here the CDR3 reads CASSIRNGYTF. The CDR3 bases are TGTGCCAGTAGTATCAGGAATGGCTACACCTTC. The full variable domain, in which reference TRBV19 and TRBJ1-2 provide the parts outside the CDR3, is DGGITQSPKYLFRKEGQNVTLSCEQNLNHDAMYWYRQDPGQGLRLIYYSQIVNDFQKGDIAEGYSVSREKKESFPLTVTSAQKNPTAFYLCASSIRNGYTFGSGTRLTVV.

The gene calls are TRBV27 and TRBJ1-1; TRBD1 matches 9 bases. Germline CDR1 and CDR2: MNHEY and SMNVEV (reference sequence). The CDR3 runs to 14 residues. V was pared by 2 bases and J by 8 bases, with 6 bases of the junction left unmatched. CDR3 sequence reads: CASSLGQGRAEAFF. CDR3 coding DNA: TGTGCCAGCAGTTTAGGACAGGGGAGAGCCGAAGCTTTCTTT.

The chain is built from TRBV30 and TRBJ1-4; D is perhaps TRBD1 (6 bases). CDR1 GTSNPN and CDR2 SVGIG come from the germline V gene (reference sequence). The length of the CDR3 is 11 residues. V gave up 6 bases and J gave up 8 bases, with 10 bases separating them. CDR3 region: CACSDREKLFF. The CDR3 coding sequence is TGTGCCTGCTCGGACAGAGAAAAACTGTTTTTT.

The V call is TRBV28, the J call TRBJ2-1; tentative D call: TRBD2 (5 bases). Trimming took off 7 bases at V and 5 bases at J, with 18 bases between the two ends. The CDR3 has 15 amino acids. The germline V gene has CDR1 MDHEN and CDR2 SYDVKM. CDR3 amino acids: CASTPGSGADNEQFF. CDR3 sequence (DNA): TGTGCCAGCACCCCGGGAAGCGGAGCAGACAATGAGCAGTTCTTC. Based on the CDR3 plus reference TRBV28 and TRBJ2-1, the full variable domain is DVKVTQSSRYLVKRTGEKVFLECVQDMDHENMFWYRQDPGLGLRLIYFSYDVKMKEKGDIPEGYSVSREKKERFSLILESASTNQTSMYLCASTPGSGADNEQFFGPGTRLTVL.

This clone was picked up a small number of times. J is TRBJ2-7 and V is TRBV7-8, with D perhaps TRBD1 (6 bases). There are 15 residues in the CDR3. Trimming removed 1 base at V and 3 bases at J, with 13 bases between. CDR1 is SGHVS and CDR2 is FQNEAQ in the germline V gene. As DNA, the CDR3 is TGTGCCAGCAGCTTAGAGGGAACAGGGTTCTACGAGCAGTACTTC. Its translation: CASSLEGTGFYEQYF. The complete variable domain, with remaining parts taken from reference TRBV7-8 and TRBJ2-7, reads GAGVSQSPRYKVAKRGQDVALRCDPISGHVSLFWYQQALGQGPEFLTYFQNEAQLDKSGLPSDRFFAERPEGSVSTLKIQRTQQEDSAVYLCASSLEGTGFYEQYFGPGTRLTVT.

The rearrangement uses TRBV6-2 or TRBV6-3 and TRBJ1-5, with D hard to call. Trimming left V 0 bases short and J 7 bases short, with 13 bases between. Germline loops: CDR1 MNHEY, CDR2 SVGEGT. The CDR3 has 15 amino acids. The CDR3 sequence is CASSYSSISGQPQHF. CDR3 in DNA: TGTGCCAGCAGTTACTCGAGTATATCGGGACAGCCCCAGCATTTT.

This rearrangement joins TRBV6-5 to TRBJ2-4; D might be TRBD2 (7 bases). CDR1 is MNHEY and CDR2 is SVGAGI in the germline V gene. The CDR3 length is 14 residues. Trimming left V 8 bases short and J 1 base short, with 12 bases between. The CDR3 region is CASLGGAAKNIQYF. CDR3 coding DNA: TGTGCCAGCCTGGGGGGGGCGGCCAAAAACATTCAGTACTTC.

CDR3 sequence reads: CASRGTGGLQPQHF. For the CDR3, the DNA is TGTGCCAGTAGGGGGACAGGGGGGTTGCAGCCCCAGCATTTT. The chain joins TRBV19 to TRBJ1-5, with 11 bases that match TRBD1. Germline CDR1 LNHDA, CDR2 SQIVND (reference sequence). The CDR3 contains 14 residues. J lost 7 bases, V lost 6 bases, and 5 bases had no gene match. The full variable domain, its missing parts supplied by reference TRBV19 and TRBJ1-5, is DGGITQSPKYLFRKEGQNVTLSCEQNLNHDAMYWYRQDPGQGLRLIYYSQIVNDFQKGDIAEGYSVSREKKESFPLTVTSAQKNPTAFYLCASRGTGGLQPQHFGDGTRLSIL.